These 2 T cell receptor beta chains originate from one sample sequenced in a study of cytomegalovirus exposure and HLA in healthy donors. PCR used 60 Vbeta primers and 13 Jbeta primers. Here immunoSEQ multiplex PCR was the method, and the copy in TCRdb shows in-frame clones only, minus some. Of 100,000 or so clones listed, 75% were seen once; the top ten hold 1.3%. The specimen was PBMCs. These receptors all stem from a man in his forties or fifties in good health and CMV-seronegative.

V is TRBV4-3 and J is TRBJ2-7; D is possibly TRBD1 (6 bases). Germline V gene sequence: CDR1 LGHNA, CDR2 YSLEER. V lost 4 bases to trimming and J lost 0 bases, with 10 bases between them. The CDR3 sequence is 14 residues long. The CDR3 nucleotides are TGCGCCAGCAGCCCCGGGACATACTCCTACGAGCAGTACTTC. Translation gives CASSPGTYSYEQYF.

This chain uses TRBV19 with TRBJ1-1; the D gene is possibly TRBD1 (5 bases). Per germline, CDR1 LNHDA and CDR2 SQIVND (reference sequence). The germline V and J ends were trimmed by 7 bases and 6 bases, with 15 bases remaining between them. The CDR3 has 13 residues. CDR3 nucleotides: TGTGCCAGTATGGGAGGGGTTATCGCTGAAGCTTTCTTT. This gives the protein CASMGGVIAEAFF.